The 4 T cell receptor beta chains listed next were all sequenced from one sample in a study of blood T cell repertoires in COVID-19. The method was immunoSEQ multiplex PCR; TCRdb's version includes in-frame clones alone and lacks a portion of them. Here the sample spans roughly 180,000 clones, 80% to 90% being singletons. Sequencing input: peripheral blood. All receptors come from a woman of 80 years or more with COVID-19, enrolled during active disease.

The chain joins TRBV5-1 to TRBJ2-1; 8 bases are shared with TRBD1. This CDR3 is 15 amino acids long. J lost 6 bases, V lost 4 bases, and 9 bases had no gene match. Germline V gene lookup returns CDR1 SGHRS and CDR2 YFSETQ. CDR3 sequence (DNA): TGCGCCAGCAGCCTACGGACAGGGATGGGCAATGAGCAGTTCTTC. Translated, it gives CASSLRTGMGNEQFF.

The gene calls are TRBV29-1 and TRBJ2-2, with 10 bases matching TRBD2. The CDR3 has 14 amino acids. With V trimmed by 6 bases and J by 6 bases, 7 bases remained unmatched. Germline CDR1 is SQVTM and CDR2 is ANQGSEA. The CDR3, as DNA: TGCAGCGTCGCGGGACTAGCGAGCGCCGGGGAGCTGTTTTTT. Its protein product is CSVAGLASAGELFF.

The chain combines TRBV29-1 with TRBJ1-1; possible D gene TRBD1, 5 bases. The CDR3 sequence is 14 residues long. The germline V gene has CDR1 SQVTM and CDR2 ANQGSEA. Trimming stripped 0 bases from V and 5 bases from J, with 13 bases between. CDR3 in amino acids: CSVEEWGGDTEAFF. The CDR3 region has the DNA TGCAGCGTTGAAGAGTGGGGGGGAGATACTGAAGCTTTCTTT.

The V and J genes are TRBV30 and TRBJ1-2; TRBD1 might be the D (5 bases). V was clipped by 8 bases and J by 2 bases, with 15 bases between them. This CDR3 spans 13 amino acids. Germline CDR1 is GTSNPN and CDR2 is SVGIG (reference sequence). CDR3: CAGRGGWNYGYTF. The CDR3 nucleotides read TGTGCCGGCCGGGGGGGGTGGAACTATGGCTACACCTTC.